The 16 T cell receptor beta chains below come from one sample, sequenced in a study of vaccination effects on CD4 cells after COVID-19. Antigen-specific CD4+ T cells were expanded (with viral peptide pools) by the ViraFEST assay ahead of sequencing. Once cultured for under 11 days, the cells underwent separation to obtain CD4+ T cells. Participants were given two doses of BNT162b2 or mRNA-1273 vaccine. TCRdb's copy holds only in-frame clones and misses some; the assay was immunoSEQ multiplex PCR. Of 57,000 or so clones listed, 73% are singletons. These receptors' antigens are unknown. This sample comprised CD4+ T cells from PBMCs cultured with HCoV-229E spike peptides, obtained after COVID-19 vaccination. The source of these receptors is a human donor who received a COVID-19 vaccine.

This clone was observed a handful of times. The chain carries TRBV2 and TRBJ2-5; D may be TRBD1 (5 bases). From germline, CDR1 is SNHLY and CDR2 FYNNEI. This CDR3 has 14 amino acids. The V gene lost 1 base and the J gene lost 4 bases, with 10 bases spanning the gap. CDR3 sequence reads: CASSEDQGAETQYF. The CDR3 bases are TGTGCCAGCAGTGAAGACCAGGGCGCAGAGACCCAGTACTTC.

The chain links TRBV7-9 to TRBJ1-5; TRBD1 is a possible D gene (5 bases). The V end was cut by 5 bases, the J end by 1 base, with 12 bases between. This CDR3 spans 15 amino acids. Germline V gene data show CDR1 as SEHNR and CDR2 as FQNEAQ (reference sequence). The CDR3 DNA follows: TGTGCCAGCAGCCACGGGACTTTCAGCAATCAGCCCCAGCATTTT. The encoded protein is CASSHGTFSNQPQHF.

The chain couples TRBV19 to TRBJ1-2; D is unresolved. V was clipped by 5 bases and J by 4 bases, with 17 bases between them. The CDR3 runs 15 residues. The germline gives CDR1 LNHDA, CDR2 SQIVND (reference sequence). This chain's CDR3 is CASSERSGISYGYTF. The CDR3 region has the DNA TGTGCCAGTAGTGAACGATCCGGGATTTCCTATGGCTACACCTTC.

Here the CDR3 DNA reads TGTGCCAGTAGCTTGGGCCGGGGCCAAGAGACCCAGTACTTC. Its translation is CASSLGRGQETQYF. The V call is TRBV19, the J call TRBJ2-5; D may be TRBD2 (5 bases). The ends were cut back, 6 bases at V and 1 base at J, with 12 bases in the middle. The CDR3 length is 14 residues. Germline loops: CDR1 LNHDA, CDR2 SQIVND (reference sequence).

J is TRBJ2-5 and V is TRBV4-1; no clear D. The CDR3 totals 14 residues. V shed 1 base and J shed 0 bases, with 6 bases lying between them. The V gene's germline CDR1 is MGHRA and CDR2 YSYEKL. The CDR3 here is CASSQALYQETQYF. CDR3 DNA sequence: TGCGCCAGCAGCCAAGCCCTGTACCAAGAGACCCAGTACTTC.

The V and J genes are TRBV5-1 and TRBJ2-3; D unresolved. Germline V gene sequence: CDR1 SGHRS, CDR2 YFSETQ. The CDR3 consists of 12 residues. Trimming cost V 1 base and J 3 bases, with 3 bases left between them. The CDR3 DNA reads TGCGCCAGCAGCTTGAGTACAGATACGCAGTATTTT. The encoded protein is CASSLSTDTQYF.

V and J are TRBV15 and TRBJ1-2; a weak D match, TRBD1 (5 bases). Germline V gene sequence: CDR1 LNHNV, CDR2 YYDKDF (reference sequence). V lost 0 bases and J 8 bases, leaving 16 bases between the germline ends. This CDR3 is built from 15 residues. CDR3 nucleotide sequence: TGTGCCACCAGCAGAGATCTGCAGGGAGTAGGGGGCTACACCTTC. It is translated as CATSRDLQGVGGYTF.

The chain employs TRBV4-1 and TRBJ2-3, with 7 bases aligning to TRBD1. There are 14 residues in the CDR3. Germline CDR1 reads MGHRA; CDR2 reads YSYEKL. Losses at the gene ends were 7 bases for V and 2 bases for J; bases not matched to a gene: 6. The CDR3 DNA sequence: TGCGCCAGCAAACGACAGGGTATCACAGATACGCAGTATTTT. Amino acid sequence: CASKRQGITDTQYF.

The chain recombines TRBV30 with TRBJ2-2; D call uncertain. Trimming took 3 bases from V and 4 from J, leaving 21 bases between them. The CDR3 has 17 residues. Germline CDR1 GTSNPN, CDR2 SVGIG (reference sequence). The CDR3 region has the DNA TGTGCCTGGAGGTTTACCCCCCTTGGCAGGACCACCGGGGAGCTGTTTTTT. This codes for CAWRFTPLGRTTGELFF.

Only one count was recorded for this clone. The chain couples TRBV3-1 (or the pseudogene TRBV3-2) to TRBJ2-3; 11 bases are shared with TRBD2. Trimming removed 4 bases from V and 4 bases from J; junction bases left unmatched: 7. CDR1 is LGHDT, CDR2 YNNKEL, per germline (reference sequence). There are 16 residues in the CDR3. The CDR3 reads CASSLSSGGFPDTQYF. DNA for the CDR3: TGTGCCAGCAGCCTCTCTAGCGGGGGGTTTCCAGATACGCAGTATTTT.

This clone was seen more than once but under ten times. The chain employs TRBV11-2 and TRBJ1-4; weak D call: TRBD1 (5 bases). Trimming took 5 bases from V and 4 from J, leaving 11 bases between them. The length of the CDR3 is 14 residues. The germline V gene has CDR1 SGHAT and CDR2 FQNNGV. The CDR3 loop is CASSPQGVNEKLFF. The CDR3 bases are TGTGCCAGCAGCCCGCAGGGAGTTAATGAAAAACTGTTTTTT.

V is TRBV29-1 and J is TRBJ2-3, with D unclear. Germline assignment: CDR1 SQVTM and CDR2 ANQGSEA. The germline V and J ends were trimmed by 4 bases and 6 bases, with 8 bases remaining between them. The CDR3 sequence is 11 residues long. DNA of the CDR3: TGCAGCGTTGTGCGCTGGGATACGCAGTATTTT. It encodes CSVVRWDTQYF.

The V and J genes are TRBV29-1 and TRBJ1-1; 12 bases align to TRBD1. The germline V gene encodes CDR1 SQVTM and CDR2 ANQGSEA. The CDR3 runs to 19 residues. Trimming removed 7 bases from V and 6 bases from J; junction bases left unmatched: 24. The CDR3, as DNA: TGCAGCGGGACCCCCTATACCGGGACAGGGGGCACTTTAGGCGCTGAAGCTTTCTTT. This sequence encodes CSGTPYTGTGGTLGAEAFF.

The chain recombines TRBV18 with TRBJ1-4; 9 positions match TRBD1. Germline lookup yields CDR1 KGHSH and CDR2 LQKENI. The ends lost 6 bases at V and 12 bases at J; junction bases unmatched: 11. This CDR3 is built from 14 residues. The CDR3 DNA sequence: TGTGCCAGCTCCGTCCCGGGACAGGGTTTGGAACTGTTTTTT. Protein product: CASSVPGQGLELFF.

The rearrangement links TRBV12-5 to TRBJ1-1; D is undetermined. V was shortened by 0 bases and J by 0 bases, with 14 bases between the two germline ends. The CDR3 covers 17 residues. Germline lookup yields CDR1 LGHNT and CDR2 FRNRAP. CDR3 in amino acids: CASGLVRSVGMNTEAFF. CDR3 nucleotides: TGTGCTAGTGGTTTGGTACGGAGTGTCGGGATGAACACTGAAGCTTTCTTT.

This sequence joins TRBV18 and TRBJ2-5; D is uncertain. The V end was cut by 0 bases, the J end by 3 bases, with 11 bases between. Germline CDR1 KGHSH, CDR2 LQKENI. The CDR3 is 15 residues long. The CDR3 region is CASSPPSRAKETQYF. CDR3 in DNA: TGTGCCAGCTCACCACCGTCCCGGGCTAAAGAGACCCAGTACTTC.